This T cell receptor beta chain was recovered during a study of blood T cell repertoires in COVID-19. Turning to the study itself: Acute-phase and convalescent COVID-19 samples originated in the United States, Italy and Spain.

Participant ages covered roughly 18 to 89 years across 20 to 25 US areas. Clinical history reported by participants formed the basis on which cohorts were assigned. J lost 1 base, V lost 5 bases, and 3 bases had no gene match. CDR1 is SGHTA, CDR2 FQGNSA, per germline. CDR3 length: 14 amino acids. Original methodology: Amplification from reference gene primers served as the basis for estimated nucleated cell counts. The assay was immunoSEQ multiplex PCR, and TCRdb's table has in-frame clones only and misses some. V, J and clone size are taken as reported in that table, and D and trimming were inferred from the DNA itself. The table has some 260,000 clones, around four fifths seen once. As to this clone: At the DNA level, this CDR3 is encoded by other sequences in the same sample as well.

The sample taken for sequencing was PBMCs or T cells enriched from blood (not recorded which). The receptor comes from a man aged 30 to 45 with acute COVID-19. V usage is TRBV7-2 and J usage is TRBJ1-1, with TRBD1 matching 8 bases. The CDR3 DNA is TGTGCCAGCAGCCCCGGACAGGGGAACACTGAAGCTTTCTTT. Its translation is CASSPGQGNTEAFF.